This T cell receptor (beta chain) was recorded in a study of molecular identifiers for immune sequencing clone quantification. Germline V gives CDR1 SEHNR, CDR2 FQNEAQ (reference sequence). V was clipped by 4 bases and J by 2 bases, with 18 bases between them. This CDR3 contains 18 residues. TCRdb fed the PCR reads into MiXCR, producing one record per CDR3 protein. The sample yields approximately 40,000 distinct CDR3 sequences, approximately 17% seen once. This clonotype was seen at least ten times. The chain recombines TRBV7-9 with TRBJ2-6; no clear D. The TCR originated in a human donor in good health. Some libraries in this study had Jurkat cell RNA spiked in. Specimen: naive CD8+ T cells from blood, with Jurkat cell RNA spiked in. Subset specified: FACS-sorted CD8+CD4-CCR7+CD45RA+ naive T cells. The CDR3 here is CASSSRIASEAGANVLTF. The CDR3 nucleotides are TGTGCCAGCAGCTCTAGGATAGCAAGCGAGGCTGGGGCCAACGTCCTGACTTTC. The complete variable domain, with remaining parts taken from reference TRBV7-9 and TRBJ2-6, reads DTGVSQNPRHKITKRGQNVTFRCDPISEHNRLYWYRQTLGQGPEFLTYFQNEAQLEKSRLLSDRFSAERPKGSFSTLEIQRTEQGDSAMYLCASSSRIASEAGANVLTFGAGSRLTVL.